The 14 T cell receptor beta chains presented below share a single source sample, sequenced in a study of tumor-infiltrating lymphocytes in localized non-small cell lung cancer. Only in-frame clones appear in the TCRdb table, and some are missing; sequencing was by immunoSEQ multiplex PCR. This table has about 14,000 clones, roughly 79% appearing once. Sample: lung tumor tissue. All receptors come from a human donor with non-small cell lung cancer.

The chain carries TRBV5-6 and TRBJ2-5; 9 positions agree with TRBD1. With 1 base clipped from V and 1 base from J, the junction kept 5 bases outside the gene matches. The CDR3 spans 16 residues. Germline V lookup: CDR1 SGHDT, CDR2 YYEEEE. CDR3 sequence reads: CASSLYRGPRQETQYF. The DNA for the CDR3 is TGTGCCAGCAGCTTGTACAGGGGGCCCCGCCAAGAGACCCAGTACTTC.

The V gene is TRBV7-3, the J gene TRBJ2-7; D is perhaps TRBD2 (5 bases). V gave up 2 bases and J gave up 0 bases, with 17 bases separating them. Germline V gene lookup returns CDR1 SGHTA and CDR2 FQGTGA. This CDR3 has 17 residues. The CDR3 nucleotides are TGTGCCAGCAGCTTACTCCCCGCGGCGGGTCCCTCCTACGAGCAGTACTTC. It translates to CASSLLPAAGPSYEQYF.

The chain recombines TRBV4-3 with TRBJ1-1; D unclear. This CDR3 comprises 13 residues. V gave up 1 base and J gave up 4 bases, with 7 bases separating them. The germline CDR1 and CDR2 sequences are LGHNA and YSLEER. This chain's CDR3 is CASSQGGSTEAFF. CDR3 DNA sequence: TGCGCCAGCAGCCAAGGCGGTAGCACTGAAGCTTTCTTT.

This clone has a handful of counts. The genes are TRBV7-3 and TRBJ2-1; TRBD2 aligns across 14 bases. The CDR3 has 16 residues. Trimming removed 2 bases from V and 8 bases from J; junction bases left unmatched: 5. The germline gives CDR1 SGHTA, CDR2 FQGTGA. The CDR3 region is CASSLEGLAGVHEQFF. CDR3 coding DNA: TGTGCCAGCAGCTTAGAGGGACTAGCGGGAGTCCATGAGCAGTTCTTC.

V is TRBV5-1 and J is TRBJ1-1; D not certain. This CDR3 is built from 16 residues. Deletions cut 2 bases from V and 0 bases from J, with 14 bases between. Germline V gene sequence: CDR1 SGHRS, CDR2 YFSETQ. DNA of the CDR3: TGCGCCAGCAGCTTCGCCTCCCGGGCAATGAACACTGAAGCTTTCTTT. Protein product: CASSFASRAMNTEAFF.

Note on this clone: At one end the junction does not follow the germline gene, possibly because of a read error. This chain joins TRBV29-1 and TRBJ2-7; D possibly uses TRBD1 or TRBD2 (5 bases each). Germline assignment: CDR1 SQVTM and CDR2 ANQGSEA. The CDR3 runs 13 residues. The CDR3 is CSVERDGTYEQCF. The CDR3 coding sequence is TGCAGCGTTGAGAGGGACGGCACCTACGAGCAGTGCTTC.

This CDR3 reads CASSQRKGEGTDTQYF. Written as DNA, the CDR3 is TGTGCCAGCAGCCAGCGAAAGGGTGAGGGCACAGATACGCAGTATTTT. This chain uses TRBV14 with TRBJ2-3; D not certain. The length of the CDR3 is 16 residues. V dropped 3 bases and J dropped 1 base, with 14 bases sitting between them. From germline, CDR1 is SGHDN and CDR2 FVKESK. Using reference TRBV14 and TRBJ2-3 for the parts outside the CDR3, the full variable domain is EAGVTQFPSHSVIEKGQTVTLRCDPISGHDNLYWYRRVMGKEIKFLLHFVKESKQDESGMPNNRFLAERTGGTYSTLKVQPAELEDSGVYFCASSQRKGEGTDTQYFGPGTRLTVL.

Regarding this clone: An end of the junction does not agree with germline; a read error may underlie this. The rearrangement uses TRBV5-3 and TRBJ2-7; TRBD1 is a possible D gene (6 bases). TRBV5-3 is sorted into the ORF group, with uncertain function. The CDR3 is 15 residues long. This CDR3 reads CASSLGVGDTNEQYF. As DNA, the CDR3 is TGTGCCAGCAGCTTGGGGGTCGGGGACACCAACGAGCAGTACTTC.

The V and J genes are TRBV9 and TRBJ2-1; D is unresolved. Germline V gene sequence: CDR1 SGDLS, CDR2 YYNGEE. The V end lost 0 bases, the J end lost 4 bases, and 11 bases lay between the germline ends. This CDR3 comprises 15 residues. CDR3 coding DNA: TGTGCCAGCAGCGTAGGATCCGACGCTTACAATGAGCAGTTCTTC. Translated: CASSVGSDAYNEQFF.

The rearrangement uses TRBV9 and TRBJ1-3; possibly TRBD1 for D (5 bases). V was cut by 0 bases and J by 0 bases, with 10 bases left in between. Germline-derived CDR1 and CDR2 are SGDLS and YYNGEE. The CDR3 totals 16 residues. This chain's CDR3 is CASSVGGVISGNTIYF. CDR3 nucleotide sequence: TGTGCCAGCAGCGTAGGGGGGGTCATCTCTGGAAACACCATATATTTT.

CDR3 DNA sequence: TGTGCCAGCAGTGAACTAGCGGGAGGGGGAGCAGATACGCAGTATTTT. Its protein product is CASSELAGGGADTQYF. This chain uses TRBV25-1 with TRBJ2-3; 12 bases align to TRBD2. The CDR3 totals 16 residues. The junction had 4 bases not matched to a gene; V was cut back by 2 bases and J by 4 bases. CDR1 is MGHDK, CDR2 SYGVNS, per germline.

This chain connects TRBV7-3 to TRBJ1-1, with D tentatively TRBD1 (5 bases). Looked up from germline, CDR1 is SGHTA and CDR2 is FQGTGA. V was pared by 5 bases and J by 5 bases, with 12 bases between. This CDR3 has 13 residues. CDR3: CASSLQGVTEAFF. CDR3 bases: TGTGCCAGCAGCCTTCAGGGAGTTACTGAAGCTTTCTTT.

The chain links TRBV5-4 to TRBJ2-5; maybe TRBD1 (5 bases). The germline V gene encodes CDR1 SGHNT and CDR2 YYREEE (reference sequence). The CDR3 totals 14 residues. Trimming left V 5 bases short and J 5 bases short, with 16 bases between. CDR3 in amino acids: CASSMAGLGETQYF. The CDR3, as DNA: TGTGCCAGCAGTATGGCAGGGTTAGGGGAGACCCAGTACTTC.

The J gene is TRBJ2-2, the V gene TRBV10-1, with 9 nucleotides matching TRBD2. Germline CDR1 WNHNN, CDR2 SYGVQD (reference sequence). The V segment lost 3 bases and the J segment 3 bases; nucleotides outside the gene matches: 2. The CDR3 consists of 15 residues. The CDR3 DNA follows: TGCGCCAGCAGTGATCTAGCGGGGCACACCGGGGAGCTGTTTTTT. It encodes CASSDLAGHTGELFF.